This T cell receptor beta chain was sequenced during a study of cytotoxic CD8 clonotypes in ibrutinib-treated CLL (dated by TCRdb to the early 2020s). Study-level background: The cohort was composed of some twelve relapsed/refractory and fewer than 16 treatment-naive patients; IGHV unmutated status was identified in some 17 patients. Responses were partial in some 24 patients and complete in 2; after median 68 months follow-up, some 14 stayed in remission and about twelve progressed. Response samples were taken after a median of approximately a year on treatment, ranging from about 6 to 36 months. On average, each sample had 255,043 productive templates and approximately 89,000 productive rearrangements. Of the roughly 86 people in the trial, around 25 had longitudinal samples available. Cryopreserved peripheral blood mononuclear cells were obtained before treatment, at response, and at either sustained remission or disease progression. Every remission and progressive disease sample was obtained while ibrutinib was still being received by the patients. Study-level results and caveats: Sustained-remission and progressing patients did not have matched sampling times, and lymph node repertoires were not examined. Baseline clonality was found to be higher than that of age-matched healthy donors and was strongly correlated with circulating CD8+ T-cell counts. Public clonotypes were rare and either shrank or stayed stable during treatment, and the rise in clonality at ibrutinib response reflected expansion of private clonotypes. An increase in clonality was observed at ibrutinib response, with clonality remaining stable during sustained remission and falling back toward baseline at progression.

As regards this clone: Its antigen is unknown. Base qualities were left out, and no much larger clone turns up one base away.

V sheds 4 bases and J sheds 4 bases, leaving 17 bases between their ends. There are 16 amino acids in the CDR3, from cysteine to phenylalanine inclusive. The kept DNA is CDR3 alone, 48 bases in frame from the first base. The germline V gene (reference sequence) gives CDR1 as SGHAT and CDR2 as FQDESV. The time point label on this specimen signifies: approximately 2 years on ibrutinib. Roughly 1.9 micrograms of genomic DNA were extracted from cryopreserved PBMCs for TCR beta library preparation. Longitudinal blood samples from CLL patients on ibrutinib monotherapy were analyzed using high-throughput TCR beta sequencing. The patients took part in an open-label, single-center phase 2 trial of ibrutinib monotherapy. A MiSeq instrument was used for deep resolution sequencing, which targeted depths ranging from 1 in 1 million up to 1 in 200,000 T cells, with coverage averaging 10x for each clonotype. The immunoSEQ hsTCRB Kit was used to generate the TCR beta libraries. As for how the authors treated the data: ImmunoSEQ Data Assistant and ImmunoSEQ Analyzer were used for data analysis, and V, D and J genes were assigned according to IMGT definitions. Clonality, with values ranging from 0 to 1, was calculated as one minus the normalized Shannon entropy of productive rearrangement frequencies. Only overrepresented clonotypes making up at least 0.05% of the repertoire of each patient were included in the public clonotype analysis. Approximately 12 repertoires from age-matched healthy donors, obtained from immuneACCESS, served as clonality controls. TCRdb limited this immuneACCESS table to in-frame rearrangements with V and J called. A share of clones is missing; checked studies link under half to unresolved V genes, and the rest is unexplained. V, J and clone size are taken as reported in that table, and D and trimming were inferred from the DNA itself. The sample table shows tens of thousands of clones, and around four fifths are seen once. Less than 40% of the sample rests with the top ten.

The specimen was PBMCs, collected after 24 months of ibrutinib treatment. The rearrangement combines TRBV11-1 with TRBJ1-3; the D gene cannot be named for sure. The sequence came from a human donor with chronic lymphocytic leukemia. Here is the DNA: TGTGCCAGCAGCTCCCCGGCCGCGGGGTCGGGAAACACCATATATTTT. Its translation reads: CASSSPAAGSGNTIYF.